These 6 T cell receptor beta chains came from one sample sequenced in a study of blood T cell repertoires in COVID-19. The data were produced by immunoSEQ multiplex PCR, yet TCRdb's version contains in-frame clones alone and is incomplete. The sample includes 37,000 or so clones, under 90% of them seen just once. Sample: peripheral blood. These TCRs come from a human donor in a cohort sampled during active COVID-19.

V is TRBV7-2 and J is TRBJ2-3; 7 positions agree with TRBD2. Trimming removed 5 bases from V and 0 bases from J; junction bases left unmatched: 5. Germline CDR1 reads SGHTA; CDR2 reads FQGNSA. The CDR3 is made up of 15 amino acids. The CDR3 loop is CASSLSGSSTDTQYF. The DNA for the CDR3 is TGTGCCAGCAGCCTTAGCGGGTCTAGCACAGATACGCAGTATTTT.

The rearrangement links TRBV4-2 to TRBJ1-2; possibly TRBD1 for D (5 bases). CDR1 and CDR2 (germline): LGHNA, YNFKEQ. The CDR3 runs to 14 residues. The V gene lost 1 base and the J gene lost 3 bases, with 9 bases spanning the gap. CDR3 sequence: CASSQAGSDYGYTF. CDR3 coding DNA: TGTGCCAGCAGCCAAGCAGGGTCCGACTATGGCTACACCTTC.

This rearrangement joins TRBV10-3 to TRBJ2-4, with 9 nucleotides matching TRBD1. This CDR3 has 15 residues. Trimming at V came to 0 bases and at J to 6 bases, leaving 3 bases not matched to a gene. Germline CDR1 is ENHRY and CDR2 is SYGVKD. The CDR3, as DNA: TGTGCCATCAGTGAGTCACAGGGGGCGGGAAACATTCAGTACTTC. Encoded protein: CAISESQGAGNIQYF.

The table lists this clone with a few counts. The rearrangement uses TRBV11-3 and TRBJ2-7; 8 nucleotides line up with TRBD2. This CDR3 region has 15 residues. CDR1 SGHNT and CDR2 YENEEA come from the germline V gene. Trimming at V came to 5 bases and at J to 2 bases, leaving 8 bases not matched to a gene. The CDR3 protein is CASSAGGAGAYEQYF. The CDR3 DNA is TGTGCCAGCAGCGCCGGGGGAGCGGGGGCCTACGAGCAGTACTTC. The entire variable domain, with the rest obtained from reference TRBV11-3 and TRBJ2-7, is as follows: EAGVVQSPRYKIIEKKQPVAFWCNPISGHNTLYWYLQNLGQGPELLIRYENEEAVDDSQLPKDRFSAERLKGVDSTLKIQPAELGDSAVYLCASSAGGAGAYEQYFGPGTRLTVT.

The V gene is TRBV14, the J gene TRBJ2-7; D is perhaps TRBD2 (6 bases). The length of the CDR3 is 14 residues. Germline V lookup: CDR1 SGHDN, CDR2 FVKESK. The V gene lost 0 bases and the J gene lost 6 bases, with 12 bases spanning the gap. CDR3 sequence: CASSQEVGAGEQYF. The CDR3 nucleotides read TGTGCCAGCAGCCAAGAAGTGGGAGCGGGCGAGCAGTACTTC.

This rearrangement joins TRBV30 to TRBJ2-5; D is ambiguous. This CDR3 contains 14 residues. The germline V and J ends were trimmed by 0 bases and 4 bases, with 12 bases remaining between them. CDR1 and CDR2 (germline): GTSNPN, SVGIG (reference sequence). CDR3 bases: TGTGCCTGGAGTGTACAAAGTTTCAGAGAGACCCAGTACTTC. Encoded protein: CAWSVQSFRETQYF.